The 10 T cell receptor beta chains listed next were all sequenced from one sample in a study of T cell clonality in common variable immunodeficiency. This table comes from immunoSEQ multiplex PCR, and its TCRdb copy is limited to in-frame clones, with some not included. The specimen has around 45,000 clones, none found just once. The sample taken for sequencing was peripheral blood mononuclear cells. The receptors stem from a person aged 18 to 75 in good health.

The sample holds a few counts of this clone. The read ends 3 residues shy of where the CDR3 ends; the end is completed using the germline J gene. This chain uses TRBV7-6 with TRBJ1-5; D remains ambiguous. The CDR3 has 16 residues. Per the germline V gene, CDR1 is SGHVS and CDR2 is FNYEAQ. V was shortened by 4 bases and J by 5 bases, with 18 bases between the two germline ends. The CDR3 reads CASSSSRAVRDQPQHF. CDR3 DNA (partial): TGTGCCAGCAGCTCATCAAGGGCCGTACGAGATCAGCCC.

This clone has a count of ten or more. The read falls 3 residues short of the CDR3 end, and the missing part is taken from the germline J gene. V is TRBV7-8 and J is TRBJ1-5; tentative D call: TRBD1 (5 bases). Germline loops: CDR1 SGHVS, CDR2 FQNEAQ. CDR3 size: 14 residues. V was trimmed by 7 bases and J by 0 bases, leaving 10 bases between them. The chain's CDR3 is CASKGGDSNQPQHF. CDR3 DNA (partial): TGTGCCAGCAAGGGAGGGGATAGCAATCAGCCC.

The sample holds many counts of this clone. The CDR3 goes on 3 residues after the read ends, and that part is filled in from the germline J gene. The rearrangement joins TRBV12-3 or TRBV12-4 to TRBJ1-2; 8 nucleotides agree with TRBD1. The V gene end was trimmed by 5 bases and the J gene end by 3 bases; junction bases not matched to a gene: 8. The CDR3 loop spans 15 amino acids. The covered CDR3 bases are TGTGCCAGCAGTGGACGGACAGGGCGAGACTATGGC. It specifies CASSGRTGRDYG. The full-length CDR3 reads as CASSGRTGRDYGYTF.

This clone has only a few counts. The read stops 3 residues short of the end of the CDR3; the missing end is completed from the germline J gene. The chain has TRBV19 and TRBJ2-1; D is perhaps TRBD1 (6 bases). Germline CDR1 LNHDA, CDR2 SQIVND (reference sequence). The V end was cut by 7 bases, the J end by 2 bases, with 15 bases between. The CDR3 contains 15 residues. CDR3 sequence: CASIPRAGAYNEQFF. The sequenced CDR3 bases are TGTGCCAGTATCCCGAGGGCAGGGGCCTACAATGAG. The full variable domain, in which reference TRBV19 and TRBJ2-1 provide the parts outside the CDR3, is DGGITQSPKYLFRKEGQNVTLSCEQNLNHDAMYWYRQDPGQGLRLIYYSQIVNDFQKGDIAEGYSVSREKKESFPLTVTSAQKNPTAFYLCASIPRAGAYNEQFFGPGTRLTVL.

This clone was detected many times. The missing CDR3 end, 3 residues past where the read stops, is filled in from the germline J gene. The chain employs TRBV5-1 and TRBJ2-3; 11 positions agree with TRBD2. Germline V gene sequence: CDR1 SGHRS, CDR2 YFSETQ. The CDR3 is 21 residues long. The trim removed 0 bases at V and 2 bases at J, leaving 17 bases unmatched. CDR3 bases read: TGCGCCAGCAGCTTGGCCCTACTAGCGGGAGCCGGCAAGGGACCCACAGATACG. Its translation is CASSLALLAGAGKGPTDT. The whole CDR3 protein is CASSLALLAGAGKGPTDTQYF. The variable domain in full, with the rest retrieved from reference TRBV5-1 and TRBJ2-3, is KAGVTQTPRYLIKTRGQQVTLSCSPISGHRSVSWYQQTPGQGLQFLFEYFSETQRNKGNFPGRFSGRQFSNSRSEMNVSTLELGDSALYLCASSLALLAGAGKGPTDTQYFGPGTRLTVL.

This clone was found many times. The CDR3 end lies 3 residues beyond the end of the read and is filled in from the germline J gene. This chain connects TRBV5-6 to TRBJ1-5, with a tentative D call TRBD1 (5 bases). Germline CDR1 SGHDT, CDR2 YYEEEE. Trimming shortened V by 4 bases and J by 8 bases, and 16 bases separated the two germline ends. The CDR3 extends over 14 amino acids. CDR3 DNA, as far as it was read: TGTGCCAGCAGCCGTGGTGGGGCCCTGGAGCCC. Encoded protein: CASSRGGALEP. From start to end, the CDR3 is CASSRGGALEPQHF.

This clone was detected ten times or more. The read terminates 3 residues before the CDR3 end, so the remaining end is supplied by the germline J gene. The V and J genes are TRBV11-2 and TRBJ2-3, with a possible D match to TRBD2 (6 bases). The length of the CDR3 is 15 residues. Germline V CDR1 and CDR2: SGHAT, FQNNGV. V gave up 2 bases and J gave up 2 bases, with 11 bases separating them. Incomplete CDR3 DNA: TGTGCCAGCAGCTTATCGGGCGGGAACACAGATACG. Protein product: CASSLSGGNTDT. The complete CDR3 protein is CASSLSGGNTDTQYF. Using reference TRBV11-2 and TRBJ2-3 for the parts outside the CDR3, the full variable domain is EAGVAQSPRYKIIEKRQSVAFWCNPISGHATLYWYQQILGQGPKLLIQFQNNGVVDDSQLPKDRFSAERLKGVDSTLKIQPAKLEDSAVYLCASSLSGGNTDTQYFGPGTRLTVL.

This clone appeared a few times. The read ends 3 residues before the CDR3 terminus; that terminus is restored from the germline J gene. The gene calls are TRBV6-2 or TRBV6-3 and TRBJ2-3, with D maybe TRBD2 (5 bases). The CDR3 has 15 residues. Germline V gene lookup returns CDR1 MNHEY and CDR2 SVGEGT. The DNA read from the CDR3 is TGTGCCAGCAGTTACCCGGGCAACGGGGATCAGCCG. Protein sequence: CASSYPGNGDQP. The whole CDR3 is CASSYPGNGDQPQYF.

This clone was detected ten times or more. The CDR3 loop reads CSTGGSGNTEAFF. CDR3 bases read: TGCAGTACAGGGGGCTCGGGGAACACTGAA. The chain is built from TRBV20-1 and TRBJ1-1, with 9 bases aligning to TRBD1. Coverage ceases 3 residues before the CDR3 finishes, and the germline J gene fills in the end. CDR1 DFQATT and CDR2 SNEGSKA come from the germline V gene (reference sequence). Trimming took 8 bases from V and 1 from J; bases not matched to a gene: 5. CDR3 length equals 13 residues.

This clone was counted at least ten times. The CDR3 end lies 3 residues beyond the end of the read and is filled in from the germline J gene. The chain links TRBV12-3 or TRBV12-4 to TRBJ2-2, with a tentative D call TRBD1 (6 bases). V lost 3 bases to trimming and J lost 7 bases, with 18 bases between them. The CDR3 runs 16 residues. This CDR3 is CASSLRSGAYYGELFF. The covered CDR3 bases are TGTGCCAGCAGTTTGCGGTCAGGGGCATACTACGGGGAG.